Listed below are T cell receptor beta chains from one sample, sequenced in a study of identical twins' blood T cells. TCRdb reprocessed the 5' RACE reads with MiXCR, giving one entry per CDR3 protein. Of hundreds of thousands of distinct CDR3 sequences in the sample, about 28% are singletons; the top ten hold around 5.6%. Sequencing was carried out using PBMCs. The receptors stem from a woman aged 18 to 55 in good health. Each CDR3 is given with its conserved first and last residue. A D gene is named only where the DNA matches it firmly. Not every row has a clone size; where given, it reads once, few, many or a size class.

cdr3_aa | cdr3_nt | j_call | d_call | clone_size | v_call
CSVGHRAYNEQFF | TGCAGCGTGGGCCACAGGGCCTACAATGAGCAGTTCTTC | TRBJ2-1 | . | few | TRBV29-1
CAWSVGMTYGYTF | TGTGCCTGGAGTGTCGGGATGACTTATGGCTACACCTTC | TRBJ1-2 | . | few | TRBV30
CSALGPNSGNTIYF | TGCAGTGCCCTGGGACCGAACTCTGGAAACACCATATATTTT | TRBJ1-3 | . | few | TRBV20-1
CASSFNSDHQPQHF | TGTGCCAGCAGTTTCAACAGTGACCATCAGCCCCAGCATTTT | TRBJ1-5 | . | . | TRBV6-2/TRBV6-3
CASTPQGVGNTIYF | TGTGCCAGTACCCCCCAAGGGGTAGGAAACACCATATATTTT | TRBJ1-3 | . | . | TRBV19
CASSLVWTDPYEQYF | TGTGCCAGCAGCTTAGTATGGACGGACCCCTACGAGCAGTACTTC | TRBJ2-7 | . | few | TRBV7-9
CASSLDTGRTEAFF | TGTGCCAGCAGCTTAGACACGGGCCGCACTGAAGCTTTCTTT | TRBJ1-1 | . | . | TRBV7-2
CAEGQLNTEAFF | TGTGCCGAGGGGCAGCTGAACACTGAAGCTTTCTTT | TRBJ1-1 | . | . | TRBV12-5
CASIRTGSGYGYTF | TGTGCCAGCATCCGAACAGGGTCCGGCTATGGCTACACCTTC | TRBJ1-2 | . | many | TRBV6-6
CASSYGRSYSYGYTF | TGTGCCAGCAGTTACGGACGAAGTTATAGCTATGGCTACACCTTC | TRBJ1-2 | . | few | TRBV6-5
CASSQGTGQNYEQYF | TGCGCCAGCAGCCAGGGAACAGGGCAGAACTACGAGCAGTACTTC | TRBJ2-7 | . | . | TRBV4-3
CSAVGASKLERFF | TGCAGTGCCGTGGGGGCGAGCAAGCTTGAGCGGTTCTTC | TRBJ2-1 | . | . | TRBV20-1
CASSSGIEQFF | TGTGCCAGCAGTTCGGGGATTGAGCAGTTCTTC | TRBJ2-1 | . | . | TRBV12-3/TRBV12-4
CAILGLWRMNTEAFF | TGTGCCATACTCGGGTTATGGAGAATGAACACTGAAGCTTTCTTT | TRBJ1-1 | . | . | TRBV7-9
CASSTRDRGTGELFF | TGTGCCAGCAGCACCCGGGACAGGGGGACCGGGGAGCTGTTTTTT | TRBJ2-2 | TRBD1 | . | TRBV14
CASSLSGSRGTDTQYF | TGTGCCAGCAGCCTTAGCGGGAGCAGGGGCACAGATACGCAGTATTTT | TRBJ2-3 | TRBD2 | . | TRBV4-2
CASSNRDRGNYGYTF | TGCGCCAGCAGCAACCGGGACAGGGGGAACTATGGCTACACCTTC | TRBJ1-2 | TRBD1 | few | TRBV5-1
CASSLVGQAYFEGSNQPQHF | TGTGCCAGCAGTTTAGTGGGACAGGCTTATTTCGAGGGTAGCAATCAGCCCCAGCATTTT | TRBJ1-5 | TRBD1 | many | TRBV28
CSVDGANTGELFF | TGCAGCGTTGACGGGGCGAACACCGGGGAGCTGTTTTTT | TRBJ2-2 | . | . | TRBV29-1
CSASRQDNVGTEAFF | TGCAGTGCTAGTCGCCAGGATAACGTCGGCACTGAAGCTTTCTTT | TRBJ1-1 | . | . | TRBV20-1
CASSAGRKGGTDTQYF | TGCGCCAGCAGTGCGGGTCGTAAAGGGGGCACAGATACGCAGTATTTT | TRBJ2-3 | . | few | TRBV10-1
CASSQTVTHYGYTF | TGTGCCAGCAGCCAGACAGTCACCCACTATGGCTACACCTTC | TRBJ1-2 | . | . | TRBV7-2
CASTTDGAALNSPLHF | TGCGCCAGCACTACCGACGGGGCAGCGCTCAATTCACCCCTCCACTTT | TRBJ1-6 | . | few | TRBV5-1
CASSFGLAGVYEQYF | TGTGCCAGCAGCTTCGGACTAGCGGGGGTATACGAGCAGTACTTC | TRBJ2-7 | TRBD2 | few | TRBV7-9